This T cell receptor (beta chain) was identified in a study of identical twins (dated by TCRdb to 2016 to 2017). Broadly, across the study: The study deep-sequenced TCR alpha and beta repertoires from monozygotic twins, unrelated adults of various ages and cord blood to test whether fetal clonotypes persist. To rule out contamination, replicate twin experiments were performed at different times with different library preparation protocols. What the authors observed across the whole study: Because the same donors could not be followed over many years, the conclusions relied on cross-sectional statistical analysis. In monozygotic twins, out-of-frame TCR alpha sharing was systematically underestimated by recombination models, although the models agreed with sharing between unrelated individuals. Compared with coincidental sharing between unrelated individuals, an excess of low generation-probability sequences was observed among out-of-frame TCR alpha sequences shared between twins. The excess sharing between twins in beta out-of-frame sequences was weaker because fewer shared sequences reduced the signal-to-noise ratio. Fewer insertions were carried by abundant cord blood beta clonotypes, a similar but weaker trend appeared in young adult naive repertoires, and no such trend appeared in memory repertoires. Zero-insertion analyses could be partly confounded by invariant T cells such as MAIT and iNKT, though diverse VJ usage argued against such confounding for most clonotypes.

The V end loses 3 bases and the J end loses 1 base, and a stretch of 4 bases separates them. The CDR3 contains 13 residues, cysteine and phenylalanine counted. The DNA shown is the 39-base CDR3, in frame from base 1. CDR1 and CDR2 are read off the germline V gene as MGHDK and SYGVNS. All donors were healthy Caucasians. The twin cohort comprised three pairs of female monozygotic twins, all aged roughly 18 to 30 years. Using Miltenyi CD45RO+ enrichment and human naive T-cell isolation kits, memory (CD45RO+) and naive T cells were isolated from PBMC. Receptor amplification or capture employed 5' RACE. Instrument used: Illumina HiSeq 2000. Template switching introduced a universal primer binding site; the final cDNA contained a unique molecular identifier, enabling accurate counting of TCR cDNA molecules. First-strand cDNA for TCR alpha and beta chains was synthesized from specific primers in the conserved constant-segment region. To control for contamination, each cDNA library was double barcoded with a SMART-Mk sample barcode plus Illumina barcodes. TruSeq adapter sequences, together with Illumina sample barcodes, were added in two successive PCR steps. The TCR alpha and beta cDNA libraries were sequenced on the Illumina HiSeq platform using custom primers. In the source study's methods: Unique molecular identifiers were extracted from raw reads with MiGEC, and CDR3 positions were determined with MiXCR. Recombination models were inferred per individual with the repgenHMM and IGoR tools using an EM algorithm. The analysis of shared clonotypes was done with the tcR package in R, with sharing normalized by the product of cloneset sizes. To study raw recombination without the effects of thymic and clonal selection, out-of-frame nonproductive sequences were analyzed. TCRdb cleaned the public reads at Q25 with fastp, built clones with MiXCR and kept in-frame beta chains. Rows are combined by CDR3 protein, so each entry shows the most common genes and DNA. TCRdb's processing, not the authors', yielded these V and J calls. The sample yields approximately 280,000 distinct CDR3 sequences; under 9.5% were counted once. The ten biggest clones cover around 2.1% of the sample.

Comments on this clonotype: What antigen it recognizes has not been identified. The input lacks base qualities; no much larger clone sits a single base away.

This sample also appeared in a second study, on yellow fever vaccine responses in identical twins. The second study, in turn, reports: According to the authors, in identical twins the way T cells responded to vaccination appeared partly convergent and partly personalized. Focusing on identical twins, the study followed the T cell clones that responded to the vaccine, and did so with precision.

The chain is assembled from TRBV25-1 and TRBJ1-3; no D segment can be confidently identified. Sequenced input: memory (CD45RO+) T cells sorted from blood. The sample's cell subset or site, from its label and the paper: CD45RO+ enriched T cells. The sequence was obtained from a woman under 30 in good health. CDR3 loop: CASSESSGNTIYF. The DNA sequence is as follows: TGTGCCAGCAGTGAGAGTTCTGGAAACACCATATATTTT. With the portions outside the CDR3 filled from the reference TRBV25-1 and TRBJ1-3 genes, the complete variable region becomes EADIYQTPRYLVIGTGKKITLECSQTMGHDKMYWYQQDPGMELHLIHYSYGVNSTEKGDLSSESTVSRIRTEHFPLTLESARPSHTSQYLCASSESSGNTIYFGEGSWLTVV.